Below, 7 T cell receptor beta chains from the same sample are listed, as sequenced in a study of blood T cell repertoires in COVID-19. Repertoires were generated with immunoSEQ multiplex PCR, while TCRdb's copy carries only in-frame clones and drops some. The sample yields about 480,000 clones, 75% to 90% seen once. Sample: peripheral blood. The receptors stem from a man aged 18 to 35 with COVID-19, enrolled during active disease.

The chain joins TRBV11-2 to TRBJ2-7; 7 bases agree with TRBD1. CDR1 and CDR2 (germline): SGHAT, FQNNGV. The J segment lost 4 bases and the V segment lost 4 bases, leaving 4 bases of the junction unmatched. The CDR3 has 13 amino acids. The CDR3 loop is CASSSGQPYEQYF. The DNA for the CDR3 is TGTGCCAGCAGCTCGGGACAGCCTTACGAGCAGTACTTC.

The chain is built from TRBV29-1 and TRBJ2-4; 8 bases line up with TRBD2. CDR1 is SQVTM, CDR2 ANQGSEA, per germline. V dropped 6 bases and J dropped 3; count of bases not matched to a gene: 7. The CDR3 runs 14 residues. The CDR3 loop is CSVGGLGGKNIQYF. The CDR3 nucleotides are TGCAGCGTCGGGGGACTAGGAGGCAAAAACATTCAGTACTTC.

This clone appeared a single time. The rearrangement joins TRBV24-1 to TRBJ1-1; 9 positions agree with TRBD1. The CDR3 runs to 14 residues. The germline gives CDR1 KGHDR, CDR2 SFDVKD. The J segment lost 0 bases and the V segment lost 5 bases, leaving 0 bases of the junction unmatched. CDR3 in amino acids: CATSGTGVNTEAFF. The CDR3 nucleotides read TGTGCCACCAGTGGGACAGGGGTGAACACTGAAGCTTTCTTT.

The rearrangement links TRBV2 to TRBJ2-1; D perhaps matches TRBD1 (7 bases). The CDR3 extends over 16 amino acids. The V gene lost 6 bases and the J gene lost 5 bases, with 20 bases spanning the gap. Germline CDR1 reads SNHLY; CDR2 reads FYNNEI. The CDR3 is CASSVGGGLVDNEQFF. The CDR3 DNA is TGTGCCAGCAGCGTCGGAGGGGGCTTGGTCGACAATGAGCAGTTCTTC.

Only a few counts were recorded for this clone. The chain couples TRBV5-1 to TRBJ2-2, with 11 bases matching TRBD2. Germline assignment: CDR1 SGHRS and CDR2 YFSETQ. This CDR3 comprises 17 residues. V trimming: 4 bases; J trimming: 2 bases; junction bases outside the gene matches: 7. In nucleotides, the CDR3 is TGCGCCAGCAGCCGATCCGGGACTAGCGGTAACACCGGGGAGCTGTTTTTT. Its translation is CASSRSGTSGNTGELFF.

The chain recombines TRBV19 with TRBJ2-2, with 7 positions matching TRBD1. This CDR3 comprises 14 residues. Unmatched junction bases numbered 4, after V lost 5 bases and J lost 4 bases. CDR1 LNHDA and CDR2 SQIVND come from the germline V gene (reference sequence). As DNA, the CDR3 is TGTGCCAGTAGTCCCGGGACAGTCACCGGGGAGCTGTTTTTT. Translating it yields CASSPGTVTGELFF.

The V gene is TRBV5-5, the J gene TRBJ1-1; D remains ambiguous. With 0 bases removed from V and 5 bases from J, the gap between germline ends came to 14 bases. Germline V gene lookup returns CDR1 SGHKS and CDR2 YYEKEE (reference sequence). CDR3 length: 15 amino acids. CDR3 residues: CASSLVWPGGTEAFF. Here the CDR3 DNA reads TGTGCCAGCAGCTTGGTTTGGCCAGGAGGGACTGAAGCTTTCTTT.